The next 29 T cell receptor beta chains were all read from a single sample in a study of blood T cell repertoires in COVID-19. Sequencing used immunoSEQ multiplex PCR; TCRdb keeps in-frame clones, though not all of them. The sample yields 70,000 to 90,000 clones, over 75% seen once. Sequencing used peripheral blood. These TCRs come from a man aged 55 to 70 with acute or convalescent COVID-19.

The V and J genes are TRBV2 and TRBJ2-1, with D possibly TRBD1 on 5 matching bases. Germline V lookup: CDR1 SNHLY, CDR2 FYNNEI. V dropped 1 base and J dropped 0 bases, with 7 bases sitting between them. The CDR3 extends over 15 amino acids. CDR3: CASSEGQISYNEQFF. DNA of the CDR3: TGTGCCAGCAGTGAAGGACAGATCTCCTACAATGAGCAGTTCTTC.

This clone was seen just once. The V and J genes are TRBV6-5 and TRBJ1-1; perhaps TRBD1 as D (5 bases). CDR3 length: 13 amino acids. V was cut by 6 bases and J by 0 bases, with 8 bases left in between. Germline lookup yields CDR1 MNHEY and CDR2 SVGAGI. The CDR3 DNA reads TGTGCCAGCAGCAGGGTAATGAACACTGAAGCTTTCTTT. Its translation: CASSRVMNTEAFF.

V gene TRBV4-2 combines with J gene TRBJ1-2, with 7 bases aligning to TRBD1. Trimming took 0 bases from V and 2 from J; bases not matched to a gene: 3. This CDR3 is 15 amino acids long. In germline, CDR1 is LGHNA, CDR2 YNFKEQ. CDR3 sequence reads: CASSQEGGENYGYTF. The CDR3 bases are TGTGCCAGCAGCCAAGAAGGGGGCGAAAACTATGGCTACACCTTC.

The V and J genes are TRBV20-1 and TRBJ2-3, with TRBD2 identical over 12 bases. Germline V gives CDR1 DFQATT, CDR2 SNEGSKA (reference sequence). The CDR3 runs 14 residues. The V segment lost 3 bases and the J segment 11 bases; nucleotides outside the gene matches: 9. CDR3 protein: CSASNLAGGGRQYF. CDR3 in DNA: TGCAGTGCTAGTAACCTAGCGGGAGGGGGTAGGCAGTATTTT.

J is TRBJ1-2 and V is TRBV4-3; 8 nucleotides line up with TRBD1. This CDR3 has 19 amino acids. V was clipped by 2 bases and J by 8 bases; unmatched bases: 22. Germline CDR1 is LGHNA and CDR2 is YSLEER. The CDR3 reads CASSQRVQPDRGGLGGYTF. The CDR3 DNA reads TGCGCCAGCAGCCAACGAGTCCAACCTGACAGGGGAGGATTAGGGGGCTACACCTTC.

This chain uses TRBV27 with TRBJ2-2; D perhaps matches TRBD1 (6 bases). The CDR3 totals 14 residues. CDR1 is MNHEY and CDR2 is SMNVEV in the germline V gene (reference sequence). The ends were cut back, 4 bases at V and 2 bases at J, with 8 bases in the middle. CDR3: CASSWDKNTGELFF. CDR3 nucleotide sequence: TGTGCCAGCAGTTGGGACAAAAACACCGGGGAGCTGTTTTTT.

V and J are TRBV12-3 or TRBV12-4 and TRBJ2-7; tentative D call: TRBD2 (6 bases). Trimming took off 8 bases at V and 2 bases at J, with 10 bases between the two ends. This CDR3 has 12 amino acids. CDR3 bases: TGTGCCAGCGGAGGGGCCCCCTACGAGCAGTACTTC. It translates to CASGGAPYEQYF.

This clone was seen a few times. The chain joins TRBV2 to TRBJ2-2, with 7 bases matching TRBD1. Germline V gene sequence: CDR1 SNHLY, CDR2 FYNNEI. The CDR3 has 13 amino acids. V lost 9 bases and J lost 1; bases outside the gene matches: 2. The CDR3 DNA reads as TGTGCCAGTAGGACAGGGAACACCGGGGAGCTGTTTTTT. Amino acid sequence: CASRTGNTGELFF.

The V gene is TRBV7-2, the J gene TRBJ2-2; maybe TRBD2 (6 bases). V shed 4 bases and J shed 7 bases, with 13 bases lying between them. The CDR3 extends over 14 amino acids. The germline gives CDR1 SGHTA, CDR2 FQGNSA. For the CDR3, the DNA is TGTGCCAGCAGCTGGGGACTCCCCGTCGGGGAGCTGTTTTTT. This encodes CASSWGLPVGELFF. Full variable domain (outside the CDR3, taken from reference TRBV7-2 and TRBJ2-2): GAGVSQSPSNKVTEKGKDVELRCDPISGHTALYWYRQSLGQGLEFLIYFQGNSAPDKSGLPSDRFSAERTGGSVSTLTIQRTQQEDSAVYLCASSWGLPVGELFFGEGSRLTVL.

The chain carries TRBV7-8 and TRBJ2-7; D might be TRBD1 (5 bases). The germline V gene has CDR1 SGHVS and CDR2 FQNEAQ. The CDR3 consists of 14 residues. Trimming removed 1 base at V and 4 bases at J, with 11 bases between. The DNA of the CDR3 is TGTGCCAGCAGCTTAGGCCAGGGCGGATACGAGCAGTACTTC. Translating gives CASSLGQGGYEQYF.

Only one count was recorded for this clone. The chain carries TRBV2 and TRBJ2-1; 9 nucleotides agree with TRBD2. V was clipped by 10 bases and J by 14 bases; unmatched bases: 12. Germline CDR1 and CDR2: SNHLY and FYNNEI. The CDR3 contains 12 residues. The CDR3 DNA reads as TGTGCCATCACACTGATTAGCGGGAGAAAGTTCTTC. Residues: CAITLISGRKFF.

This sequence joins TRBV3-1 (or the pseudogene TRBV3-2) and TRBJ2-1; TRBD2 agrees at 13 bases. Germline CDR1 LGHDT, CDR2 YNNKEL (reference sequence). V lost 0 bases, J lost 4 bases, and 6 bases stayed unmatched. CDR3 length: 18 amino acids. The CDR3 DNA reads TGTGCCAGCAGCCAAGATGGGACTAGCGGGGCGAGTTACAATGAGCAGTTCTTC. Translating gives CASSQDGTSGASYNEQFF.

V gene TRBV6-4 combines with J gene TRBJ1-1, with TRBD1 matching 7 bases. This CDR3 is built from 14 residues. Germline values: CDR1 MRHNA, CDR2 SNTAGT. J lost 4 bases, V lost 4 bases, and 6 bases had no gene match. The CDR3 nucleotides read TGTGCCAGCAGTGCAACAGGGGAGGCCACTGAAGCTTTCTTT. Translated: CASSATGEATEAFF.

The chain links TRBV5-5 to TRBJ1-5; D is undetermined. The CDR3 length is 13 residues. From germline, CDR1 is SGHKS and CDR2 YYEKEE (reference sequence). The V gene lost 2 bases and the J gene lost 5 bases, with 8 bases spanning the gap. The DNA of the CDR3 is TGTGCCAGCAGCTTACAGAGTGATCAGCCCCAGCATTTT. As protein: CASSLQSDQPQHF.

The rearrangement uses TRBV6-5 and TRBJ1-2, with D possibly matching TRBD1 (6 bases). The CDR3 runs to 14 residues. V lost 7 bases and J 4 bases, leaving 16 bases between the germline ends. Per the germline V gene, CDR1 is MNHEY and CDR2 is SVGAGI. CDR3 region: CASTRGGAGYGYTF. Here the CDR3 DNA reads TGTGCCAGCACAAGAGGGGGGGCGGGCTATGGCTACACCTTC.

CDR3 bases: TGCGCCAGCAGCTCCTCCATGTCGGGGGTTCGGAGAGAGACCCAGTACTTC. It codes for CASSSSMSGVRRETQYF. This rearrangement joins TRBV5-1 to TRBJ2-5; weak D call: TRBD2 (6 bases). CDR3 length equals 17 residues. The V end lost 3 bases, the J end lost 4 bases, and 22 bases lay between the germline ends. Germline V gene data show CDR1 as SGHRS and CDR2 as YFSETQ.

The rearrangement uses TRBV6-5 and TRBJ2-7; 8 bases are a match to TRBD1. The CDR3 is made up of 14 amino acids. Germline CDR1 and CDR2: MNHEY and SVGAGI. J lost 2 bases, V lost 7 bases, and 7 bases had no gene match. The CDR3 sequence is CASTADRGPYEQYF. The CDR3, as DNA: TGTGCCAGCACCGCCGACAGGGGACCCTACGAGCAGTACTTC.

The rearrangement links TRBV10-3 to TRBJ2-3; maybe TRBD1 (6 bases). With 8 bases removed from V and 1 base from J, the gap between germline ends came to 10 bases. This CDR3 spans 13 amino acids. Germline V CDR1 and CDR2: ENHRY, SYGVKD. In DNA form, the CDR3 reads TGTGCCATCGCAGGGGCGGGCACAGATACGCAGTATTTT. Translating gives CAIAGAGTDTQYF.

The V gene is TRBV27, the J gene TRBJ2-4; maybe TRBD1 (6 bases). The V gene's germline CDR1 is MNHEY and CDR2 SMNVEV (reference sequence). V was pared by 4 bases and J by 0 bases, with 7 bases between. This CDR3 is 14 amino acids long. This CDR3 reads CASSSRGAKNIQYF. The CDR3, as DNA: TGTGCCAGCAGTTCCAGGGGAGCCAAAAACATTCAGTACTTC.

This clone has just one count. The junction departs from the called germline gene at one end, perhaps through a read error. The V gene is TRBV7-7, the J gene TRBJ1-3; 7 positions match TRBD1. Germline CDR1 SSHAT, CDR2 FNYEAQ (reference sequence). The CDR3 extends over 16 amino acids. CDR3: CASSLSPQGSGNTIYF. The CDR3, as DNA: TGTGCTAGCAGCTTATCCCCACAGGGGTCTGGAAACACCATATATTTT.

This chain links TRBV4-1 with TRBJ2-5, with D possibly matching TRBD1 (5 bases). The CDR3 is 15 residues long. V was clipped by 2 bases and J by 2 bases, with 12 bases between them. Germline V gene sequence: CDR1 MGHRA, CDR2 YSYEKL. The CDR3 DNA reads as TGCGCCAGCAGCCAAAGTCAGGGCCTTCAAGAGACCCAGTACTTC. As protein: CASSQSQGLQETQYF.

The table lists this clone with a count of one. CDR3 in DNA: TGTGCCAGCAGCTTAGGTCTGGGCAACACTGAAGCTTTCTTT. Its protein product is CASSLGLGNTEAFF. The rearrangement joins TRBV7-6 to TRBJ1-1; D is uncertain. V dropped 1 base and J dropped 2 bases, with 8 bases sitting between them. This CDR3 contains 14 residues. Germline V gene sequence: CDR1 SGHVS, CDR2 FNYEAQ.

The rearrangement links TRBV7-6 to TRBJ2-7; 9 nucleotides match TRBD2. V dropped 1 base and J dropped 5; count of bases not matched to a gene: 3. This CDR3 spans 14 amino acids. Germline V lookup: CDR1 SGHVS, CDR2 FNYEAQ. In DNA, the CDR3 is TGTGCCAGCAGCTTAGGCGGGGGGGCCGACGAGCAGTACTTC. Translated, it gives CASSLGGGADEQYF.

This clone was detected only once. This chain links TRBV24-1 with TRBJ1-2; D remains unclear. Germline loops: CDR1 KGHDR, CDR2 SFDVKD. The CDR3 is made up of 9 amino acids. V lost 8 bases and J lost 5, with 2 bases in between. As DNA, the CDR3 is TGTGCCACCACGTATGGCTACACCTTC. This gives the protein CATTYGYTF.

The CDR3 here is CASSRDRAQPQHF. The CDR3 bases are TGTGCCAGTAGTCGGGACAGGGCTCAGCCCCAGCATTTT. The chain uses TRBV19 and TRBJ1-5; 9 bases match TRBD1. This CDR3 is 13 amino acids long. V lost 5 bases and J lost 6; bases outside the gene matches: 2. Germline CDR1 and CDR2: LNHDA and SQIVND (reference sequence).

The genes are TRBV4-3 and TRBJ2-2; unclear D gene. V was clipped by 0 bases and J by 4 bases, with 6 bases between them. The CDR3 has 14 amino acids. Germline V lookup: CDR1 LGHNA, CDR2 YSLEER. CDR3 nucleotides: TGCGCCAGCAGCCAAGAGAGGAGCACCGGGGAGCTGTTTTTT. This gives the protein CASSQERSTGELFF.

The chain couples TRBV11-2 to TRBJ2-3; a weak D match, TRBD2 (5 bases). Germline assignment: CDR1 SGHAT and CDR2 FQNNGV. Trimming cost V 3 bases and J 0 bases, with 10 bases left between them. The CDR3 loop spans 15 amino acids. This CDR3 reads CASSFKGGSTDTQYF. The CDR3 DNA reads TGTGCCAGCAGCTTTAAGGGCGGGAGCACAGATACGCAGTATTTT.

This clone came up a few times. The chain joins TRBV3-1 (or the pseudogene TRBV3-2) to TRBJ2-2; D not certain. V gave up 6 bases and J gave up 5 bases, with 13 bases separating them. Germline V gene data show CDR1 as LGHDT and CDR2 as YNNKEL (reference sequence). There are 14 residues in the CDR3. The CDR3 spells CASSPRSPTGELFF. CDR3 DNA: TGTGCCAGCAGTCCAAGGAGCCCTACCGGGGAGCTGTTTTTT.

The rearrangement links TRBV7-3 to TRBJ1-4, with D hard to call. V dropped 5 bases and J dropped 0 bases, with 13 bases sitting between them. This CDR3 comprises 16 residues. Germline V gene sequence: CDR1 SGHTA, CDR2 FQGTGA. The CDR3 protein is CASSMNEGTTNEKLFF. Here the CDR3 DNA reads TGTGCCAGCAGCATGAACGAGGGTACAACTAATGAAAAACTGTTTTTT.